The next 20 T cell receptor beta chains were all read from a single sample in a study of blood T cell repertoires in COVID-19. Sequencing used immunoSEQ multiplex PCR; TCRdb keeps in-frame clones, though not all of them. In the table there are some 250,000 clones, about nine tenths of which are singletons. Sequencing was performed on peripheral blood. Source of these receptors: a man aged 55 to 70 with acute or convalescent COVID-19.

This chain connects TRBV28 to TRBJ1-5, with unresolved D. The length of the CDR3 is 13 residues. Germline CDR1 reads MDHEN; CDR2 reads SYDVKM. V was shortened by 7 bases and J by 3 bases, with 10 bases between the two germline ends. The CDR3 nucleotides are TGTGCCAGCATGAGGCTCTCCAATCAGCCCCAGCATTTT. Its translation is CASMRLSNQPQHF. The full variable domain, its missing parts supplied by reference TRBV28 and TRBJ1-5, is DVKVTQSSRYLVKRTGEKVFLECVQDMDHENMFWYRQDPGLGLRLIYFSYDVKMKEKGDIPEGYSVSREKKERFSLILESASTNQTSMYLCASMRLSNQPQHFGDGTRLSIL.

This clone has a single count. The gene calls are TRBV2 and TRBJ1-2; a weak D match, TRBD1 (6 bases). This CDR3 spans 15 amino acids. V was cut by 0 bases and J by 7 bases, with 15 bases left in between. The germline CDR1 and CDR2 sequences are SNHLY and FYNNEI. The CDR3 DNA is TGTGCCAGCAGTGAAGCGTCGGCAGGGGTGTCTGGCTACACCTTC. Translated: CASSEASAGVSGYTF.

This clone appeared a few times. The chain has TRBV25-1 and TRBJ1-2; 8 positions match TRBD1. The J segment lost 4 bases and the V segment lost 10 bases, leaving 8 bases of the junction unmatched. The CDR3 spans 13 residues. The germline V gene encodes CDR1 MGHDK and CDR2 SYGVNS. CDR3 coding DNA: TGTGCCACCTCGACAGGGGCCCCCTATGGCTACACCTTC. Translated: CATSTGAPYGYTF.

The chain has TRBV4-3 and TRBJ2-7, with D perhaps TRBD2 (5 bases). Germline CDR1 is LGHNA and CDR2 is YSLEER. CDR3 length: 16 amino acids. V was pared by 0 bases and J by 2 bases, with 14 bases between. CDR3 sequence: CASSQDLGESPYEQYF. CDR3 nucleotides: TGCGCCAGCAGCCAAGATTTGGGAGAATCCCCCTACGAGCAGTACTTC.

The chain combines TRBV29-1 with TRBJ2-5; 8 positions agree with TRBD2. V dropped 5 bases and J dropped 1; count of bases not matched to a gene: 3. The V gene's germline CDR1 is SQVTM and CDR2 ANQGSEA. This CDR3 comprises 13 residues. The CDR3 loop is CSVFTSGQETQYF. The CDR3, as DNA: TGCAGCGTTTTCACTAGCGGCCAAGAGACCCAGTACTTC.

V and J are TRBV14 and TRBJ2-3; D is perhaps TRBD2 (6 bases). From germline, CDR1 is SGHDN and CDR2 FVKESK. CDR3 length equals 13 residues. V was trimmed by 3 bases and J by 8 bases, leaving 12 bases between them. This CDR3 reads CASSQIPGGTQYF. In DNA, the CDR3 is TGTGCCAGCAGCCAGATTCCCGGGGGTACGCAGTATTTT.

The chain is built from TRBV19 and TRBJ2-7; D unclear. The CDR3 is made up of 15 amino acids. The V and J ends lost 2 bases and 3 bases respectively, with 14 bases between them. Per germline, CDR1 LNHDA and CDR2 SQIVND (reference sequence). For the CDR3, the DNA is TGTGCCAGTAGTATAAAAAAGGAGAAAGGCTACGAGCAGTACTTC. This sequence encodes CASSIKKEKGYEQYF.

The chain couples TRBV28 to TRBJ2-4; TRBD2 agrees at 12 bases. CDR3 length equals 14 residues. J was trimmed by 7 bases and V by 6 bases; bases with no gene match: 4. The germline CDR1 and CDR2 sequences are MDHEN and SYDVKM. CDR3 coding DNA: TGTGCCAGCAGGGTGGGGACTAGCGGGAACATTCAGTACTTC. This sequence encodes CASRVGTSGNIQYF.

The rearrangement uses TRBV18 and TRBJ1-6; TRBD1 might be the D (5 bases). This CDR3 has 15 residues. The germline gives CDR1 KGHSH, CDR2 LQKENI. Trimming took off 4 bases at V and 5 bases at J, with 12 bases between the two ends. The CDR3 here is CASSRGRGDNSPLHF. The CDR3 DNA sequence: TGTGCCAGCTCACGGGGCCGCGGGGATAATTCACCCCTCCACTTT.

The rearrangement links TRBV3-1 (or the pseudogene TRBV3-2) to TRBJ2-7; TRBD2 aligns across 11 bases. The V segment lost 4 bases and the J segment 2 bases; nucleotides outside the gene matches: 4. CDR1 is LGHDT, CDR2 YNNKEL, per germline (reference sequence). The CDR3 consists of 15 residues. The CDR3 loop reads CASSPGTSGPYEQYF. The CDR3 nucleotides read TGTGCCAGCAGCCCCGGGACTAGCGGACCCTACGAGCAGTACTTC.

This rearrangement joins TRBV19 to TRBJ2-3; 12 nucleotides line up with TRBD2. Germline V lookup: CDR1 LNHDA, CDR2 SQIVND (reference sequence). V gave up 0 bases and J gave up 2 bases; unmatched junction bases: 6. This CDR3 has 18 amino acids. The CDR3 region is CASSIEASGRAFTDTQYF. The CDR3, as DNA: TGTGCCAGTAGTATAGAAGCTAGCGGGAGGGCCTTCACAGATACGCAGTATTTT. Full variable domain (rest looked up from reference TRBV19 and TRBJ2-3): DGGITQSPKYLFRKEGQNVTLSCEQNLNHDAMYWYRQDPGQGLRLIYYSQIVNDFQKGDIAEGYSVSREKKESFPLTVTSAQKNPTAFYLCASSIEASGRAFTDTQYFGPGTRLTVL.

This clone was recorded once. The rearrangement joins TRBV3-1 (or the pseudogene TRBV3-2) to TRBJ2-1; 7 bases line up with TRBD2. The J segment lost 9 bases and the V segment lost 1 base, leaving 9 bases of the junction unmatched. This CDR3 is 15 amino acids long. Germline CDR1 and CDR2: LGHDT and YNNKEL (reference sequence). The CDR3 DNA follows: TGTGCCAGCAGCCAAGTGAGTCTAGCGGTACCTGAGCAGTTCTTC. Encoded protein: CASSQVSLAVPEQFF.

The rearrangement uses TRBV19 and TRBJ2-7; maybe TRBD1 (6 bases). This CDR3 has 15 residues. Looked up from germline, CDR1 is LNHDA and CDR2 is SQIVND (reference sequence). V lost 4 bases to trimming and J lost 3 bases, with 16 bases between them. As DNA, the CDR3 is TGTGCCAGTAGTACCCAAATCCAGGGGAACTACGAGCAGTACTTC. Amino acids: CASSTQIQGNYEQYF. The full variable domain, with the rest looked up from reference TRBV19 and TRBJ2-7, is DGGITQSPKYLFRKEGQNVTLSCEQNLNHDAMYWYRQDPGQGLRLIYYSQIVNDFQKGDIAEGYSVSREKKESFPLTVTSAQKNPTAFYLCASSTQIQGNYEQYFGPGTRLTVT.

The CDR3 nucleotides read TGTGCCAGCAGCTTAGAGGGGGCTGGAGAGGATGAGCAGTTCTTC. Residues: CASSLEGAGEDEQFF. The genes are TRBV7-8 and TRBJ2-1, with 7 bases that match TRBD1. Per germline, CDR1 SGHVS and CDR2 FQNEAQ. The CDR3 spans 15 residues. J gave up 8 bases and V 1 base, and 8 bases lay outside the gene matches. Full variable domain (outside the CDR3, taken from reference TRBV7-8 and TRBJ2-1): GAGVSQSPRYKVAKRGQDVALRCDPISGHVSLFWYQQALGQGPEFLTYFQNEAQLDKSGLPSDRFFAERPEGSVSTLKIQRTQQEDSAVYLCASSLEGAGEDEQFFGPGTRLTVL.

This clone appeared a single time. This chain connects TRBV19 to TRBJ2-1; a possible D gene is TRBD2 (6 bases). V was pared by 3 bases and J by 6 bases, with 21 bases between. This CDR3 is 17 amino acids long. Germline V gene sequence: CDR1 LNHDA, CDR2 SQIVND (reference sequence). The DNA for the CDR3 is TGTGCCAGTAGTATCTCCCTCATCCGGGAGAGGGGCAATGAGCAGTTCTTC. It codes for CASSISLIRERGNEQFF.

The chain couples TRBV19 to TRBJ2-7; perhaps TRBD2 as D (6 bases). CDR3 length equals 13 residues. Germline assignment: CDR1 LNHDA and CDR2 SQIVND (reference sequence). V lost 5 bases and J 2 bases, leaving 10 bases between the germline ends. The CDR3: CASSRDLPYEQYF. The CDR3 bases are TGTGCCAGTAGTCGGGACTTACCCTACGAGCAGTACTTC.

This clone has at least ten counts. The chain couples TRBV7-9 to TRBJ1-1, with 10 positions matching TRBD1. The CDR3 runs to 14 residues. V dropped 5 bases and J dropped 7; count of bases not matched to a gene: 7. The germline gives CDR1 SEHNR, CDR2 FQNEAQ (reference sequence). CDR3 amino acids: CASSPTGGSREAFF. For the CDR3, the DNA is TGTGCCAGCAGCCCGACAGGGGGCTCTCGTGAAGCTTTCTTT. Full variable domain (remainder filled in from reference TRBV7-9 and TRBJ1-1): DTGVSQNPRHKITKRGQNVTFRCDPISEHNRLYWYRQTLGQGPEFLTYFQNEAQLEKSRLLSDRFSAERPKGSFSTLEIQRTEQGDSAMYLCASSPTGGSREAFFGQGTRLTVV.

This clone was recorded once. V gene TRBV6-1 combines with J gene TRBJ2-3, with 7 bases matching TRBD2. CDR1 MNHNS and CDR2 SASEGT come from the germline V gene. With 0 bases clipped from V and 1 base from J, the junction kept 4 bases outside the gene matches. The CDR3 is 16 residues long. Here the CDR3 reads CASSEAQREGTDTQYF. The CDR3 region has the DNA TGTGCCAGCAGTGAAGCTCAACGGGAGGGCACAGATACGCAGTATTTT.

The rearrangement joins TRBV5-4 to TRBJ2-7, with 11 bases aligning to TRBD1. The CDR3 covers 16 residues. CDR1 and CDR2 from the germline V gene are SGHNT and YYREEE (reference sequence). V lost 4 bases, J lost 0 bases, and 6 bases stayed unmatched. CDR3 amino acids: CASSEGQGASSYEQYF. CDR3 nucleotide sequence: TGTGCCAGCAGCGAAGGACAGGGGGCGTCCTCCTACGAGCAGTACTTC.

The chain recombines TRBV4-3 with TRBJ1-6; a weak D match, TRBD1 (5 bases). CDR1 is LGHNA, CDR2 YSLEER, per germline. Trimming took off 0 bases at V and 10 bases at J, with 13 bases between the two ends. The CDR3 runs 15 residues. CDR3 sequence (DNA): TGCGCCAGCAGCCAAGATACGGGGGAAGGATCACCCCTCCACTTT. It encodes CASSQDTGEGSPLHF.